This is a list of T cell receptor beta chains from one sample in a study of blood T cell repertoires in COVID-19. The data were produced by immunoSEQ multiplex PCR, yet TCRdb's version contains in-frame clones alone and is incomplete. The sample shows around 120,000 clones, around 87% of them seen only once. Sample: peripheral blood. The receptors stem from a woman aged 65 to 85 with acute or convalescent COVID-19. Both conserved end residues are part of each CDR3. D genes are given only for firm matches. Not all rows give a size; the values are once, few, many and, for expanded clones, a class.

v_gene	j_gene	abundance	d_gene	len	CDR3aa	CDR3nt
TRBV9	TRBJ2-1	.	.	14	CASSIAGSQAEQFF	TGTGCCAGCAGCATCGCGGGATCCCAGGCTGAGCAGTTCTTC
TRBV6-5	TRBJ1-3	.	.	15	CASRPLTGFGNTIYF	TGTGCCAGCAGACCCCTGACAGGTTTTGGAAACACCATATATTTT
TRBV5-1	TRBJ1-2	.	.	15	CASSLGVGRGYGYTF	TGCGCCAGCAGCTTGGGTGTGGGTCGAGGGTATGGCTACACCTTC
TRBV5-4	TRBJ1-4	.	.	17	CASSLDGGRSTNEKLFF	TGTGCCAGCAGCTTGGATGGGGGCCGATCAACTAATGAAAAACTGTTTTTT
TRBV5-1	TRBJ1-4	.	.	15	CASSLGAGGNEKLFF	TGCGCCAGCAGCTTGGGGGCCGGCGGGAATGAAAAACTGTTTTTT
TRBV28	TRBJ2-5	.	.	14	CASKEEGLGETQYF	TGTGCCAGCAAGGAAGAAGGACTGGGGGAGACCCAGTACTTC
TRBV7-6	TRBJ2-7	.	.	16	CASSTAWRGAPYEQYF	TGTGCCAGCAGCACGGCTTGGCGTGGGGCCCCCTACGAGCAGTACTTC
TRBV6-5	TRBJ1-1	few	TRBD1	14	CASSSRQGRTEAFF	TGTGCCAGCAGTTCCAGACAGGGCCGGACTGAAGCTTTCTTT
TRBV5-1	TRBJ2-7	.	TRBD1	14	CASRGQGSSYEQYF	TGCGCCAGCAGGGGACAGGGGAGCTCCTACGAGCAGTACTTC
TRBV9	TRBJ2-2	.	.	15	CASSVATWETGELFF	TGTGCCAGCAGCGTAGCTACTTGGGAGACCGGGGAGCTGTTTTTT
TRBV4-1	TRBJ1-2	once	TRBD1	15	CASSRGLWDSYGYTF	TGCGCCAGCAGCCGAGGGTTGTGGGACAGCTATGGCTACACCTTC
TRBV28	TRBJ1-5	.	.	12	CASNSLNQPQHF	TGTGCCAGCAACAGTCTCAATCAGCCCCAGCATTTT
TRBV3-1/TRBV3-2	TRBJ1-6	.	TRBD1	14	CASRQGAWNSPLHF	TGTGCCAGCAGGCAGGGGGCTTGGAATTCACCCCTCCACTTT
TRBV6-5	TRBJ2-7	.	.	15	CASTAGLPHSYEQYF	TGTGCCAGCACCGCCGGACTCCCGCACTCCTACGAGCAGTACTTC